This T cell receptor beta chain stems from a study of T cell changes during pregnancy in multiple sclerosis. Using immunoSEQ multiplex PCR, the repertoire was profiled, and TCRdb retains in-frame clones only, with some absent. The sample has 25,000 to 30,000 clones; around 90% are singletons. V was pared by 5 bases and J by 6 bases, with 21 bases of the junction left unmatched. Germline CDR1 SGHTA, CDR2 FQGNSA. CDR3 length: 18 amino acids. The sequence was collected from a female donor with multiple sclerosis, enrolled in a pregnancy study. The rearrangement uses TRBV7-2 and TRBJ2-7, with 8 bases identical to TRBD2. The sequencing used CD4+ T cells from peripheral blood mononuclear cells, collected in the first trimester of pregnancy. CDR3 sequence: CASSLSDWIAGPSGEQYF. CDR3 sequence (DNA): TGTGCCAGCAGCCTATCCGACTGGATAGCGGGGCCCTCGGGCGAGCAGTACTTC.